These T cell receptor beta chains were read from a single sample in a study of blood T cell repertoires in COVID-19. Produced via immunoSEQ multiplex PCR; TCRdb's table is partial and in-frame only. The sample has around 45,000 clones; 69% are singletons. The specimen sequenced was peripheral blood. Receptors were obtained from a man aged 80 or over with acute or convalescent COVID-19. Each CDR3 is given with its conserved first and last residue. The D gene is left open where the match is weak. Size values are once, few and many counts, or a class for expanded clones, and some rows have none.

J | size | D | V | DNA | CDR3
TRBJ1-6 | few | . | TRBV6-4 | TGTGCCAGCAGTGAACAGTCAGCCTATAATTCACCCCTCCACTTT | CASSEQSAYNSPLHF
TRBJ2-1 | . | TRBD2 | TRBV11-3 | TGTGCCAGCAGCTACCCCGGGACTAGCGGGGCTAGGTACAATGAGCAGTTCTTC | CASSYPGTSGARYNEQFF
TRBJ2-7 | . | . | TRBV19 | TGTGCCAGTAGCCCGGGGGATGGCTACGAGCAGTACTTC | CASSPGDGYEQYF
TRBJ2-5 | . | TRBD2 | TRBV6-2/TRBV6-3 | TGTGCCAGCAGTTACGAACTAGCGGCGCTTACCCAAGAGACCCAGTACTTC | CASSYELAALTQETQYF
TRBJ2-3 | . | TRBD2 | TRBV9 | TGTGCCAGCACCACCCCGGGGTGGGGGGGTGGCACAGATACGCAGTATTTT | CASTTPGWGGGTDTQYF
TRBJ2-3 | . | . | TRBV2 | TGTGCCAGCAGTGCCACTAGCCTGATTCCCCCTAGCACAGATACGCAGTATTTT | CASSATSLIPPSTDTQYF
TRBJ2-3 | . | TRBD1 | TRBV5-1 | TGCGCCAGCAGCTTTAAGAGCTCCAGACAGGGGGATACGCAGTATTTT | CASSFKSSRQGDTQYF
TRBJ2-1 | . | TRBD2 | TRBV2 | TGTGCCAGCACCGGAGTAGACGGCGGGGGAGGGTATGAGCAGTTCTTC | CASTGVDGGGGYEQFF
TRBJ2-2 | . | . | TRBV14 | TGTGCCAGCAGCCCAATAGAAAAAGGGGGACGGCGAGATGCGAACACCGGGGAGCTGTTTTTT | CASSPIEKGGRRDANTGELFF
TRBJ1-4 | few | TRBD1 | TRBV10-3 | TGTGCCTCCGGACAGGGAAATGAAAAACTGTTTTTT | CASGQGNEKLFF